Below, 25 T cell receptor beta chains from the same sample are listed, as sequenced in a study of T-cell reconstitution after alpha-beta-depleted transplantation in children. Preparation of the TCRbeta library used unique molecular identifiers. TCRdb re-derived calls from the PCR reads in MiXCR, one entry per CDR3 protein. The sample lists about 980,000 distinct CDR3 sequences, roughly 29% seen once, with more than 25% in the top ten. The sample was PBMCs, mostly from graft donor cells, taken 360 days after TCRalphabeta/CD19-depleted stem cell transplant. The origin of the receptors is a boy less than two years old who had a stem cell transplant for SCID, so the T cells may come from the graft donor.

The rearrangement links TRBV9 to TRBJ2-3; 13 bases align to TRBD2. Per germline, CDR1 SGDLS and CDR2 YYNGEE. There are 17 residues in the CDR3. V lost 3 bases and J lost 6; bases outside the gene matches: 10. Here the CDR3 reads CASSAGLAGALLDTQYF. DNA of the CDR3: TGTGCCAGCAGCGCCGGACTAGCGGGGGCCCTATTGGATACGCAGTATTTT.

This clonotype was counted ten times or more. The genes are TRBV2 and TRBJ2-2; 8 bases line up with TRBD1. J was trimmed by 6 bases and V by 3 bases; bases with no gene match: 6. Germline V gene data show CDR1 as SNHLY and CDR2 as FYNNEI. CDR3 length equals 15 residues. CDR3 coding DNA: TGTGCCAGCAGTGATTTGAGGACAGGGTCCGGGGAGCTGTTTTTT. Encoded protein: CASSDLRTGSGELFF.

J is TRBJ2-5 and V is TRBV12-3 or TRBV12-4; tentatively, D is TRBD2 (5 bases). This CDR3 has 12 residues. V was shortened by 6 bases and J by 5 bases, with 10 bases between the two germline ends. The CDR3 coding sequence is TGTGCCAGCAGAAGAGGGTTGGAGACCCAGTACTTC. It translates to CASRRGLETQYF.

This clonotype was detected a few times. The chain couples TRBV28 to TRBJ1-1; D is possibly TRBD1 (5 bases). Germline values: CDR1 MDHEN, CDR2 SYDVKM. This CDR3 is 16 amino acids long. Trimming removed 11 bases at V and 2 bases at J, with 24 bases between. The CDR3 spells CAGRGAAQGRNTEAFF. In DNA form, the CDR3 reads TGTGCCGGACGAGGAGCCGCTCAGGGACGAAACACTGAAGCTTTCTTT.

CDR3 loop: CASSYRDRALNSNTGELFF. CDR3 coding DNA: TGCGCCAGCAGCTACCGGGACAGGGCCCTCAATTCGAACACCGGGGAGCTGTTTTTT. V gene TRBV5-1 combines with J gene TRBJ2-2; TRBD1 matches 9 bases. The germline V gene encodes CDR1 SGHRS and CDR2 YFSETQ. V was pared by 3 bases and J by 0 bases, with 12 bases of the junction left unmatched. This CDR3 spans 19 amino acids.

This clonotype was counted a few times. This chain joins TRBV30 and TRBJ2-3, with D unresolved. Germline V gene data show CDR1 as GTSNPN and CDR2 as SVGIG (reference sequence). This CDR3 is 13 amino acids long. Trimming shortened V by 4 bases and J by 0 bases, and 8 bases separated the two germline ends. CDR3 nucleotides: TGTGCCTGGATTGCGCGTAGCACAGATACGCAGTATTTT. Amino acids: CAWIARSTDTQYF. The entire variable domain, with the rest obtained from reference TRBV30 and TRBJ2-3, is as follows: SQTIHQWPATLVQPVGSPLSLECTVEGTSNPNLYWYRQAAGRGLQLLFYSVGIGQISSEVPQNLSASRPQDRQFILSSKKLLLSDSGFYLCAWIARSTDTQYFGPGTRLTVL.

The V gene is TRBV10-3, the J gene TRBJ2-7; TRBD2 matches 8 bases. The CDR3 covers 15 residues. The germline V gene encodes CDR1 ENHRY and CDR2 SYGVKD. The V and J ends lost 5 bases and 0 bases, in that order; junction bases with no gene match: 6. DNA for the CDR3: TGTGCCATCAGTCGCGGGGGGTCGGGCTCCTACGAGCAGTACTTC. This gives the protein CAISRGGSGSYEQYF.

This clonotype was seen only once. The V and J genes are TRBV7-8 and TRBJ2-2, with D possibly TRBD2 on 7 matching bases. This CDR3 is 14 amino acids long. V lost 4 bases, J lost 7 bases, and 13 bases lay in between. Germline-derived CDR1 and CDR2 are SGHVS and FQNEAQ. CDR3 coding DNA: TGTGCCAGCAGCTCAGGGGAGGGGTTCGGGGAGCTGTTTTTT. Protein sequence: CASSSGEGFGELFF. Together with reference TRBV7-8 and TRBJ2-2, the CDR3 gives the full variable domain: GAGVSQSPRYKVAKRGQDVALRCDPISGHVSLFWYQQALGQGPEFLTYFQNEAQLDKSGLPSDRFFAERPEGSVSTLKIQRTQQEDSAVYLCASSSGEGFGELFFGEGSRLTVL.

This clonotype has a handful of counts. The CDR3, as DNA: TGTGCCACCAGTGATTCCTCCGGGACGAGGCAGTTCTTC. It translates to CATSDSSGTRQFF. The chain carries TRBV24-1 and TRBJ2-1; the D gene could be TRBD1 or TRBD2 (5 bases each). This CDR3 has 13 amino acids. Germline lookup yields CDR1 KGHDR and CDR2 SFDVKD. Trimming left V 2 bases short and J 12 bases short, with 13 bases between.

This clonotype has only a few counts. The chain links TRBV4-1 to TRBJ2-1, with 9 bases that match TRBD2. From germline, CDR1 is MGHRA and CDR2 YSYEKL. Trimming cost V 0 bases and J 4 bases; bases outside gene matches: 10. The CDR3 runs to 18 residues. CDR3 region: CASSQDGRLAGRYNEQFF. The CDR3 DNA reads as TGCGCCAGCAGCCAAGATGGTAGGCTAGCGGGGCGATACAATGAGCAGTTCTTC.

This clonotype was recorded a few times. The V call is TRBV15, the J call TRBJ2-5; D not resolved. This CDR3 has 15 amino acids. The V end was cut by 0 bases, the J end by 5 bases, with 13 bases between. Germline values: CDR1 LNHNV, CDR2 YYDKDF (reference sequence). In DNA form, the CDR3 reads TGTGCCACCAGCAGAGATAATAGTGGCTCCGAGACCCAGTACTTC. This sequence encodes CATSRDNSGSETQYF.

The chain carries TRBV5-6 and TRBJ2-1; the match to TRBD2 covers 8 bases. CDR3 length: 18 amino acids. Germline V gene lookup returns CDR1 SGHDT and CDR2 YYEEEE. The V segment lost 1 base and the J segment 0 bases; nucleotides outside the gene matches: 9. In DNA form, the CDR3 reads TGTGCCAGCAGCTTGAACGGGGGGGCCTATAGCTCCTACAATGAGCAGTTCTTC. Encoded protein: CASSLNGGAYSSYNEQFF.

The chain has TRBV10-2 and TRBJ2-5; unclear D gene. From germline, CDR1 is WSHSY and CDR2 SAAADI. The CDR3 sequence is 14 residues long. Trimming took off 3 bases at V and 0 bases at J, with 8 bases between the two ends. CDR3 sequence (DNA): TGCGCCAGCAGTGAATACACAGACCAAGAGACCCAGTACTTC. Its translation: CASSEYTDQETQYF.

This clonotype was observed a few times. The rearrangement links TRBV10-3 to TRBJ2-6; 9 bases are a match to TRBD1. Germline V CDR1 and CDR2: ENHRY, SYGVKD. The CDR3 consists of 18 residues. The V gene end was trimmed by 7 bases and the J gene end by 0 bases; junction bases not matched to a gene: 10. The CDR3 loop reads CAIKPGTGYRSGANVLTF. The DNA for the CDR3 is TGTGCCATCAAGCCCGGGACAGGGTACCGCTCTGGGGCCAACGTCCTGACTTTC.

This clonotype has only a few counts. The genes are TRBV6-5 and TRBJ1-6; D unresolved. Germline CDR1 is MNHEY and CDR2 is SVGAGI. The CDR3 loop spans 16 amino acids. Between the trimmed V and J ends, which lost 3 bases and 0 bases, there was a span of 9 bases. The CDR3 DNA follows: TGTGCCAGCAGTTATTCAGGTCTCTCCTATAATTCACCCCTCCACTTT. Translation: CASSYSGLSYNSPLHF.

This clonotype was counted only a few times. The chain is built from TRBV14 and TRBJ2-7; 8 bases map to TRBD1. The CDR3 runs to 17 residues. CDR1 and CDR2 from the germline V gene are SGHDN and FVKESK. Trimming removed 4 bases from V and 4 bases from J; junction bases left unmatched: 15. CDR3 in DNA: TGTGCCAGCAGCCCGTCAACCCCAGGGGGCCTTTCTTACGAGCAGTACTTC. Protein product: CASSPSTPGGLSYEQYF. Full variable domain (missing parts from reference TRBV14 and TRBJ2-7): EAGVTQFPSHSVIEKGQTVTLRCDPISGHDNLYWYRRVMGKEIKFLLHFVKESKQDESGMPNNRFLAERTGGTYSTLKVQPAELEDSGVYFCASSPSTPGGLSYEQYFGPGTRLTVT.

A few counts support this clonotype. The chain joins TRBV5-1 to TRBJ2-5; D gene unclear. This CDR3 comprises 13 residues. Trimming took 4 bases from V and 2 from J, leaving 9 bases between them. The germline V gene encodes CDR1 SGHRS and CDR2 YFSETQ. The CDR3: CASSPRWQETQYF. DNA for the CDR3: TGCGCCAGCAGCCCACGGTGGCAAGAGACCCAGTACTTC.

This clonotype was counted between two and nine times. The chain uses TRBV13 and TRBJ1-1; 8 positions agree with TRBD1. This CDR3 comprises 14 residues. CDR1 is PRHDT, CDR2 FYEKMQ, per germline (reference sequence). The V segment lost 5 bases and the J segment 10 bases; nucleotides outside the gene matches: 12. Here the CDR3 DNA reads TGTGCCAGCAGCCAGGGACAGGCCGTAGCGGTAGCTTTCTTT. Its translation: CASSQGQAVAVAFF.

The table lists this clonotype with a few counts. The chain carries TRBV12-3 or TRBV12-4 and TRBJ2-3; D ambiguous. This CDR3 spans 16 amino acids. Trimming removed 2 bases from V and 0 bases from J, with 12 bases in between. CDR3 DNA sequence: TGTGCCAGCAGTTTATTGGCGGCCCTTAGCACAGATACGCAGTATTTT. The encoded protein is CASSLLAALSTDTQYF.

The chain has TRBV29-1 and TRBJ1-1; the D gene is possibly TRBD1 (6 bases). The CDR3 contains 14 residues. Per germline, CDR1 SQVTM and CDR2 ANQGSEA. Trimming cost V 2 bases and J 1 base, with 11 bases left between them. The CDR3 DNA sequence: TGCAGCGTTGAAACAGGGAGAGGGAACACTGAAGCTTTCTTT. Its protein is CSVETGRGNTEAFF.

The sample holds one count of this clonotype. CDR3 residues: CSVKEGAYEQYF. CDR3 DNA: TGCAGCGTTAAGGAGGGGGCCTACGAGCAGTACTTC. The rearrangement uses TRBV29-1 and TRBJ2-7, with D perhaps assigned TRBD1 or TRBD2 (6 bases each). CDR3 length equals 12 residues. Germline V CDR1 and CDR2: SQVTM, ANQGSEA. Trimming stripped 5 bases from V and 2 bases from J, with 10 bases between.

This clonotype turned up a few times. The CDR3 DNA reads TGTGCCAGCAGCCTAATCAAGGGTTGGGCAGATACGCAGTATTTT. Protein: CASSLIKGWADTQYF. This rearrangement joins TRBV11-2 to TRBJ2-3; no reliable D call. Trimming shortened V by 5 bases and J by 4 bases, and 16 bases separated the two germline ends. Germline V lookup: CDR1 SGHAT, CDR2 FQNNGV. There are 15 residues in the CDR3.

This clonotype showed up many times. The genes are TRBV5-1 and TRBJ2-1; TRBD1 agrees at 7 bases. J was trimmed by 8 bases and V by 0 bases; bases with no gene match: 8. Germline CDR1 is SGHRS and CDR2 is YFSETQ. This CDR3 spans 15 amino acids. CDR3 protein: CASSLADRDSDEQFF. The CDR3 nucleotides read TGCGCCAGCAGCTTGGCCGACAGGGATAGCGATGAGCAGTTCTTC. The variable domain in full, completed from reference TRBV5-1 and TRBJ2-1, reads KAGVTQTPRYLIKTRGQQVTLSCSPISGHRSVSWYQQTPGQGLQFLFEYFSETQRNKGNFPGRFSGRQFSNSRSEMNVSTLELGDSALYLCASSLADRDSDEQFFGPGTRLTVL.

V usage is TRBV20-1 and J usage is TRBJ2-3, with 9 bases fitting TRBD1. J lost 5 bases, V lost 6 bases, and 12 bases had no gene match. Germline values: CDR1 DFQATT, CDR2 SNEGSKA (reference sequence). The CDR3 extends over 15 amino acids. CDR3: CSARETGGQEDTQYF. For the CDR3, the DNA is TGCAGTGCAAGGGAGACAGGGGGGCAGGAAGATACGCAGTATTTT.

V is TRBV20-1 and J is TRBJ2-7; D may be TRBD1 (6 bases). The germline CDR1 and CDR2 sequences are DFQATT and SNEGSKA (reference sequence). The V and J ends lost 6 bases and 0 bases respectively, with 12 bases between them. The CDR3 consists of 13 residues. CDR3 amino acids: CSATDRSSYEQYF. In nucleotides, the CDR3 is TGCAGTGCAACCGACAGGTCCTCCTACGAGCAGTACTTC.